These 29 T cell receptor beta chains originate from one sample sequenced in a study of T cell responses to AZD1222 COVID-19 vaccine. Assay: immunoSEQ multiplex PCR; the TCRdb copy retains only in-frame clones and omits some. This sample has 110,000 or so clones; roughly 90% occur once, and the top ten carry over 4%. The sequencing here drew on peripheral blood, taken 28 days after the second dose of the MenACWY control vaccine. The receptors were gathered from an adult who received the MenACWY meningococcal vaccine as a control.

The CDR3 DNA reads TGTGCCAGTAGCATCCTAGGGCAGGGCAGCACTGAAGCTTTCTTT. The encoded protein is CASSILGQGSTEAFF. The chain links TRBV19 to TRBJ1-1, with D possibly being TRBD1 (5 bases). V lost 6 bases to trimming and J lost 4 bases, with 18 bases between them. CDR1 and CDR2 from the germline V gene are LNHDA and SQIVND (reference sequence). The CDR3 sequence is 15 residues long.

This chain uses TRBV27 with TRBJ2-2; TRBD1 matches 9 bases. From germline, CDR1 is MNHEY and CDR2 SMNVEV (reference sequence). The CDR3 runs to 16 residues. V trimming: 3 bases; J trimming: 6 bases; junction bases outside the gene matches: 8. The CDR3 sequence is CASSFGTGNRAGELFF. As DNA, the CDR3 is TGTGCCAGCAGTTTTGGGACAGGGAATAGGGCCGGGGAGCTGTTTTTT.

The chain joins TRBV27 to TRBJ1-5, with TRBD1 identical over 7 bases. Germline values: CDR1 MNHEY, CDR2 SMNVEV (reference sequence). V trimming: 5 bases; J trimming: 0 bases; junction bases outside the gene matches: 7. CDR3 length equals 16 residues. The CDR3 here is CASSPDRVLSNQPQHF. The CDR3, as DNA: TGTGCCAGCAGTCCTGACAGGGTCCTTAGCAATCAGCCCCAGCATTTT.

The CDR3 DNA reads as TGTGCCAGCAGTGTGGGGACTAGCGGCTCCTACGAGCAGTACTTC. Translated: CASSVGTSGSYEQYF. The chain carries TRBV2 and TRBJ2-7; 11 nucleotides agree with TRBD2. The CDR3 sequence is 15 residues long. V was clipped by 4 bases and J by 0 bases; unmatched bases: 2. CDR1 and CDR2 from the germline V gene are SNHLY and FYNNEI. Complete variable domain (other parts from reference TRBV2 and TRBJ2-7): EPEVTQTPSHQVTQMGQEVILRCVPISNHLYFYWYRQILGQKVEFLVSFYNNEISEKSEIFDDQFSVERPDGSNFTLKIRSTKLEDSAMYFCASSVGTSGSYEQYFGPGTRLTVT.

The rearrangement links TRBV28 to TRBJ2-2; D is perhaps TRBD2 (7 bases). The CDR3 is 16 residues long. Trimming pared 6 bases from V and 3 bases from J, leaving 17 bases between. Germline V CDR1 and CDR2: MDHEN, SYDVKM. The CDR3 protein is CASSPLGGPDTGELFF. The CDR3 coding sequence is TGTGCCAGCAGCCCCCTGGGGGGGCCGGACACCGGGGAGCTGTTTTTT.

V and J are TRBV2 and TRBJ2-7, with a possible D match to TRBD2 (6 bases). Per the germline V gene, CDR1 is SNHLY and CDR2 is FYNNEI. The CDR3 is 15 amino acids. Trimming pared 0 bases from V and 4 bases from J, leaving 13 bases between. The CDR3 DNA reads TGTGCCAGCAGTGAAGCGCCACGCCGGGGGTACGAGCAGTACTTC. This encodes CASSEAPRRGYEQYF.

The CDR3 sequence is CASMSQHLTGELFF. DNA for the CDR3: TGTGCCAGCATGTCCCAGCACCTGACCGGGGAGCTGTTTTTT. The chain uses TRBV27 and TRBJ2-2; unclear D gene. This CDR3 region has 14 residues. Germline lookup yields CDR1 MNHEY and CDR2 SMNVEV (reference sequence). Trimming took 7 bases from V and 5 from J, leaving 14 bases between them.

This clone was found once. The J gene is TRBJ2-3, the V gene TRBV21-1; the table names TRBD1, a call not compared with the DNA. TRBV21-1 is designated a pseudogene. The CDR3 loop spans 17 amino acids. Written as DNA, the CDR3 is TGTGCCAGCAGCAAAGGACAGGCTTACTCTAGCACAGATACGCAGTATTTT. As protein: CASSKGQAYSSTDTQYF.

The CDR3 nucleotides read TGTGCCAGCAGTTTGAGCGGGGTCAGTTCCTACGAGCAGTACTTC. Translation: CASSLSGVSSYEQYF. The V call is TRBV27, the J call TRBJ2-7; 7 bases line up with TRBD2. CDR1 is MNHEY and CDR2 is SMNVEV in the germline V gene (reference sequence). V dropped 3 bases and J dropped 1; count of bases not matched to a gene: 6. This CDR3 is built from 15 residues.

The rearrangement joins TRBV15 to TRBJ1-5, with 7 bases identical to TRBD1. The V gene's germline CDR1 is LNHNV and CDR2 YYDKDF (reference sequence). V lost 2 bases, J lost 6 bases, and 1 base stayed unmatched. This CDR3 contains 13 residues. The CDR3 sequence is CATSRQGVQPQHF. In DNA, the CDR3 is TGTGCCACCAGCAGACAGGGGGTTCAGCCCCAGCATTTT. Complete variable domain (other parts from reference TRBV15 and TRBJ1-5): DAMVIQNPRYQVTQFGKPVTLSCSQTLNHNVMYWYQQKSSQAPKLLFHYYDKDFNNEADTPDNFQSRRPNTSFCFLDIRSPGLGDTAMYLCATSRQGVQPQHFGDGTRLSIL.

J is TRBJ1-6 and V is TRBV7-9; D possibly corresponds to TRBD1 (6 bases). The germline V gene has CDR1 SEHNR and CDR2 FQNEAQ (reference sequence). Trimming stripped 3 bases from V and 16 bases from J, with 13 bases between. The CDR3 is made up of 12 amino acids. The CDR3 sequence: CASSFGEGVLHF. The CDR3, as DNA: TGTGCCAGCAGCTTTGGTGAGGGGGTTCTCCACTTT.

This CDR3 is CASSLMSGGALETQYF. CDR3 nucleotides: TGTGCCAGCAGCTTAATGTCCGGGGGGGCCTTAGAGACCCAGTACTTC. The chain combines TRBV7-2 with TRBJ2-5; 8 bases line up with TRBD2. Germline V gene data show CDR1 as SGHTA and CDR2 as FQGNSA. The CDR3 contains 16 residues. Trimming at V came to 2 bases and at J to 4 bases, leaving 9 bases not matched to a gene.

This clone was picked up one time. The chain uses TRBV27 and TRBJ1-5; D is unresolved. This CDR3 is 13 amino acids long. Germline V gene lookup returns CDR1 MNHEY and CDR2 SMNVEV (reference sequence). Trimming took 2 bases from V and 10 from J, leaving 12 bases between them. The CDR3 spells CASSLGLTGPQHF. The CDR3 DNA reads TGTGCCAGCAGTTTAGGATTGACTGGACCCCAGCATTTT.

The V gene is TRBV11-2, the J gene TRBJ2-3; no clear D gene. The CDR3 runs to 13 residues. Per germline, CDR1 SGHAT and CDR2 FQNNGV. Between the trimmed V and J ends, which lost 2 bases and 2 bases, there was a span of 5 bases. The CDR3 DNA follows: TGTGCCAGCAGCTTACTAACCACAGATACGCAGTATTTT. Its protein product is CASSLLTTDTQYF. Based on the CDR3 plus reference TRBV11-2 and TRBJ2-3, the full variable domain is EAGVAQSPRYKIIEKRQSVAFWCNPISGHATLYWYQQILGQGPKLLIQFQNNGVVDDSQLPKDRFSAERLKGVDSTLKIQPAKLEDSAVYLCASSLLTTDTQYFGPGTRLTVL.

The chain recombines TRBV6-5 with TRBJ2-7; D is perhaps TRBD1 (5 bases). CDR3 length: 14 amino acids. CDR1 MNHEY and CDR2 SVGAGI come from the germline V gene. V gave up 5 bases and J gave up 3 bases, with 14 bases separating them. CDR3 in amino acids: CASSPAREDYEQYF. CDR3 DNA: TGTGCCAGCAGTCCAGCCAGGGAAGACTACGAGCAGTACTTC.

J is TRBJ2-2 and V is TRBV28, with 8 bases that match TRBD2. Germline V gene lookup returns CDR1 MDHEN and CDR2 SYDVKM. Trimming at V came to 10 bases and at J to 7 bases, leaving 11 bases not matched to a gene. The CDR3 is made up of 14 amino acids. The CDR3 DNA reads as TGTGCCACAGAGGAGAGCGGGAGTGGCGGGGAGCTGTTTTTT. This encodes CATEESGSGGELFF.

This chain uses TRBV11-2 with TRBJ1-2; unclear D gene. This CDR3 spans 15 amino acids. Germline V lookup: CDR1 SGHAT, CDR2 FQNNGV. V lost 0 bases and J 3 bases, leaving 11 bases between the germline ends. CDR3 loop: CASSLDPDSYYGYTF. The CDR3 coding sequence is TGTGCCAGCAGCTTAGATCCGGACTCTTACTATGGCTACACCTTC.

The gene calls are TRBV7-6 and TRBJ2-2, with unresolved D. The CDR3 is made up of 16 amino acids. Per the germline V gene, CDR1 is SGHVS and CDR2 is FNYEAQ. V lost 3 bases to trimming and J lost 10 bases, with 21 bases between them. The DNA for the CDR3 is TGTGCCAGCAGCTTCTTCAAGGGTGGACCTGCAGAGGAGCTGTTTTTT. Its translation: CASSFFKGGPAEELFF.

Only one count was recorded for this clone. The chain recombines TRBV5-1 with TRBJ2-7; possibly TRBD2 for D (7 bases). Trimming took 4 bases from V and 7 from J, leaving 18 bases between them. The germline gives CDR1 SGHRS, CDR2 YFSETQ. The CDR3 contains 14 residues. The CDR3 DNA follows: TGCGCCAGCAGCACAGGGTCTAGCGGTGAGGAGCAGTACTTC. Translation gives CASSTGSSGEEQYF.

CDR3 sequence (DNA): TGTGCCAGCAGCTTAGATGAAAGGGGCCAAGAGACCCAGTACTTC. Protein product: CASSLDERGQETQYF. V usage is TRBV7-2 and J usage is TRBJ2-5; weak D call: TRBD1 (5 bases). V lost 1 base and J 1 base, leaving 10 bases between the germline ends. CDR3 length: 15 amino acids. CDR1 SGHTA and CDR2 FQGNSA come from the germline V gene.

The gene calls are TRBV5-5 and TRBJ1-4; 9 bases are shared with TRBD1. CDR3 size: 16 residues. Trimming took 4 bases from V and 7 from J; bases not matched to a gene: 11. Germline assignment: CDR1 SGHKS and CDR2 YYEKEE (reference sequence). CDR3 coding DNA: TGTGCCAGCAGCGCGGGGGGTGGACAGGGGCGTGAAAAACTGTTTTTT. Its translation: CASSAGGGQGREKLFF.

V is TRBV6-5 and J is TRBJ1-1; D is possibly TRBD1 (5 bases). The germline CDR1 and CDR2 sequences are MNHEY and SVGAGI. The V gene lost 4 bases and the J gene lost 5 bases, with 11 bases spanning the gap. The CDR3 has 13 amino acids. The CDR3 DNA is TGTGCCAGCAGTTTGAGGGACGGGACTGAAGCTTTCTTT. Translated: CASSLRDGTEAFF.

This chain links TRBV10-3 with TRBJ1-2, with D possibly being TRBD1 (6 bases). The germline V gene encodes CDR1 ENHRY and CDR2 SYGVKD. V was trimmed by 6 bases and J by 3 bases, leaving 11 bases between them. The CDR3 contains 13 residues. The CDR3: CAIRDRQDYGYTF. DNA of the CDR3: TGTGCCATCAGGGATCGACAGGACTATGGCTACACCTTC.

This clone appeared once. CDR3 nucleotides: TGTGCCAGTAGTATTCCAGGCCGAACTAATGAAAAACTGTTTTTT. Translating gives CASSIPGRTNEKLFF. The chain has TRBV19 and TRBJ1-4; no reliable D call. Germline CDR1 LNHDA, CDR2 SQIVND (reference sequence). V dropped 3 bases and J dropped 1 base, with 9 bases sitting between them. The CDR3 contains 15 residues.

The chain is built from TRBV7-9 and TRBJ2-5; D possibly corresponds to TRBD1 (6 bases). This CDR3 is 15 amino acids long. Trimming cost V 4 bases and J 1 base, with 13 bases left between them. Germline values: CDR1 SEHNR, CDR2 FQNEAQ (reference sequence). The CDR3 nucleotides are TGTGCCAGCAGCTCCAACAGGGAACCCCAAGAGACCCAGTACTTC. Its protein product is CASSSNREPQETQYF.

The chain uses TRBV6-2 or TRBV6-3 and TRBJ2-2; D is tentatively TRBD1 or TRBD2 (5 bases each). The CDR3 extends over 14 amino acids. V gave up 6 bases and J gave up 7 bases, with 15 bases separating them. Looked up from germline, CDR1 is MNHEY and CDR2 is SVGEGT. The CDR3 bases are TGTGCCAGCAGCCCGGGACCTCCTGGCGGGGAGCTGTTTTTT. It translates to CASSPGPPGGELFF.

This clone was counted a single time. V usage is TRBV5-4 and J usage is TRBJ1-2; 12 nucleotides line up with TRBD1. The CDR3 runs 15 residues. V lost 3 bases to trimming and J lost 7 bases; unmatched junction nucleotides: 7. CDR1 and CDR2 from the germline V gene are SGHNT and YYREEE (reference sequence). CDR3 in DNA: TGTGCCAGCAGCTCCGGGACAGGGGGCGAGGGTGGCTACACCTTC. It translates to CASSSGTGGEGGYTF.

The V call is TRBV18, the J call TRBJ2-7; weak D call: TRBD2 (5 bases). Trimming shortened V by 4 bases and J by 0 bases, and 10 bases separated the two germline ends. This CDR3 has 14 residues. Germline-derived CDR1 and CDR2 are KGHSH and LQKENI. The CDR3 sequence is CASSLGLSSYEQYV. Here the CDR3 DNA reads TGTGCCAGCTCACTTGGACTTAGCTCCTACGAGCAGTACGTC.

J is TRBJ2-7 and V is TRBV6-5, with a weak D call TRBD2 (6 bases). V was pared by 6 bases and J by 2 bases, with 14 bases between. CDR1 MNHEY and CDR2 SVGAGI come from the germline V gene. This CDR3 is built from 14 residues. The CDR3, as DNA: TGTGCCAGCAGGGCTAGGGGAGGTGCCTACGAGCAGTACTTC. It yields the protein CASRARGGAYEQYF.